This T cell receptor beta chain is drawn from a study of molecular identifiers for immune sequencing clone quantification. Study findings and constraints: Sizes of clones that are highly expanded could be underestimated (if identical TCR molecules share a barcode). In naive cells, under 1% of molecules belonged to clones above 20 RNA copies, against over 97% in effector cells.

Sorted naive CD8 T cells, 20,000 to 1,000,000, were sequenced from 10%, 30% or 50% RNA. This clonotype was counted ten times or more. As yet, its antigen is unknown. TCRdb called the PCR reads again in MiXCR, with one record for every CDR3 protein. This sample has 65,000 or so distinct CDR3 sequences, with under 20% found just once. The source is a human donor in good health. Some libraries in this study had Jurkat cell RNA spiked in. Sequenced input: naive CD8+ T cells from blood, with Jurkat cell RNA spiked in. The sample's subset: FACS-sorted CD8+CD4-CCR7+CD45RA+ naive T cells.

CDR3 bases: TGTGCCAGCAGCTTAGCGCAGACTAAGCGTCGGACCGGGGAGCTGTTTTTT. Encoded protein: CASSLAQTKRRTGELFF. The chain uses TRBV7-2 and TRBJ2-2, with a weak D call TRBD2 (5 bases). Looked up from germline, CDR1 is SGHTA and CDR2 is FQGNSA. V shed 0 bases and J shed 5 bases, with 16 bases lying between them. The CDR3 loop spans 17 amino acids.